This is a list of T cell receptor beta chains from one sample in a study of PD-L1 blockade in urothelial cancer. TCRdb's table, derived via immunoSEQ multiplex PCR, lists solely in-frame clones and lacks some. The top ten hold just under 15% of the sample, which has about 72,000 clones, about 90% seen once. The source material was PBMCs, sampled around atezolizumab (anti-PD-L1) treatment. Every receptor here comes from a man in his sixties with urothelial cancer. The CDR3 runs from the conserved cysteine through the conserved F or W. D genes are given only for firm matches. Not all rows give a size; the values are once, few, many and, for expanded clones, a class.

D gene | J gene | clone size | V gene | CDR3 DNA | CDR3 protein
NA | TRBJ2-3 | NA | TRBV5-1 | TGCGCCAGCAGCTTGACGTCAGACTATACGCAGTATTTT | CASSLTSDYTQYF
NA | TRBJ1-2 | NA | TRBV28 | TGTGCCAGCAGTTTCAGGGTGGCGACTTATGGCTACACCTTC | CASSFRVATYGYTF
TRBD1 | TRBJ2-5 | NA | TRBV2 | TGTGCCAGCAGTGGACAGGGCGGCCAAGAGACCCAGTACTTC | CASSGQGGQETQYF
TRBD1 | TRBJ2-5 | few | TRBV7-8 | TGTGCCAGCAGCTTAGAAGGGGGCTTAGAGACCCAGTACTTC | CASSLEGGLETQYF
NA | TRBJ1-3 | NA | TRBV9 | TGTGCCAGCGGTAGATCTGGCTCTGGAAACACCATATATTTT | CASGRSGSGNTIYF
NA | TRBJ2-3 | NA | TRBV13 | TGTGCCAGCAGCTTAGGAGCACGCACAGATACGCAGTATTTT | CASSLGARTDTQYF
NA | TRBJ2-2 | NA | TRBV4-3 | TGCGCCAGCAGCCAAGAACTTCACAGGGACCGCACCGGGGAGCTGTTTTTT | CASSQELHRDRTGELFF
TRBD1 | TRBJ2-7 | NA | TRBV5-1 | TGCGCCAGCAGGGAAGGACAGGGGGCGGTAGCCGAGCAGTACTTC | CASREGQGAVAEQYF
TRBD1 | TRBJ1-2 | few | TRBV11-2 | TGTGCCAGCAGCCCCTTACAGGGGATCTATGGCTACACCTTC | CASSPLQGIYGYTF
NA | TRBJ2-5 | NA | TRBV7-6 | TGTGCCAGCAGCTTAGCGGGGAGGAGGGTGGGAAAGACCCAGTACTTC | CASSLAGRRVGKTQYF
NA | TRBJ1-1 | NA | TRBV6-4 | TGTGCCAGCAAGGTAAACAGGGAGAACACTGAAGCTTTCTTT | CASKVNRENTEAFF
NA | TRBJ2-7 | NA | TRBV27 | TGTGCCAGCAGTTCCCGGCCAGGGGGGATCTACGAGCAGTACTTC | CASSSRPGGIYEQYF
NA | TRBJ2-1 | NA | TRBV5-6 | TGTGCCAGCAGCTTCCCAGAGGCGGCCTACAATGAGCAGTTCTTC | CASSFPEAAYNEQFF
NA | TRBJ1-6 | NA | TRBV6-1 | TGTGCCAGCAGCCTAAAGCCTGAGAATTCACCCCTCCACTTT | CASSLKPENSPLHF
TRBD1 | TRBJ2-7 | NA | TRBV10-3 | TGTGCCATCAGCCCGGGACAGGGTATCTACGAGCAGTACTTC | CAISPGQGIYEQYF
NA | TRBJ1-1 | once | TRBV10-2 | TGCGCCAGTGAGGCCGGAAGAAACACTGAAGCTTTCTTT | CASEAGRNTEAFF
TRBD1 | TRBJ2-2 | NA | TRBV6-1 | TGTGCCAGCAGTGAGGGACAGGGGAATACCGGGGAGCTGTTTTTT | CASSEGQGNTGELFF
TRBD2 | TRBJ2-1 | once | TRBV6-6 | TGTGCCAGCAGGCCCTCTAGCGGCTCCTACAATGAGCAGTTCTTC | CASRPSSGSYNEQFF
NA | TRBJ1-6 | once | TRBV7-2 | TGTGCCAGCAGCCCAGAAGGGGCTACGAATTCACCCCTCCACTTT | CASSPEGATNSPLHF
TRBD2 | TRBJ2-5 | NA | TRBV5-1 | TGCGCCAGCAGCCGGGGGGTAGCGGGGGGTTCGGAGACCCAGTACTTC | CASSRGVAGGSETQYF
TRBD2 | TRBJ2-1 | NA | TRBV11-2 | TGTGCCAGCAGCCCGGGACTAGCGGGGCCCTACAATGAGCAGTTCTTC | CASSPGLAGPYNEQFF
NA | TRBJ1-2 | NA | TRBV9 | TGTGCCAGCAGCGTAGACAACTCAGGCTATGGCTACACCTTC | CASSVDNSGYGYTF
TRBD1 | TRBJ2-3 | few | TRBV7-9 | TGTGCCAGCAGCTTGGCAGGGGGCGCGAAAGATACGCAGTATTTT | CASSLAGGAKDTQYF
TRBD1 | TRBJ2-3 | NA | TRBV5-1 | TGCGCCAGCAGCCCAGGACAGGGGGTGGATACGCAGTATTTT | CASSPGQGVDTQYF
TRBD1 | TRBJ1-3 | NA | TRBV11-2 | TGTGCCAGCAGCCTAAGACAGGGTGGAAACACCATATATTTT | CASSLRQGGNTIYF
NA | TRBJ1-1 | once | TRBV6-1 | TGTGCCAGCAGCACACAAGTGAACACTGAAGCTTTCTTT | CASSTQVNTEAFF
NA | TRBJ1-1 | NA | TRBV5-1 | TGCGCCAGCAGCTCCGACAGAATGAACACTGAAGCTTTCTTT | CASSSDRMNTEAFF
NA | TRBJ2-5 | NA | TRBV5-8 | TGTGCCAGCAGCTTGTGGCTAGTGAGCGAGACCCAGTACTTC | CASSLWLVSETQYF
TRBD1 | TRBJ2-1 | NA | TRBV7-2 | TGTGCCAGCAGCTTATCCAGGGGGCGGGATGAGCAGTTCTTC | CASSLSRGRDEQFF
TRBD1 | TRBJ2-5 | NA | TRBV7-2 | TGTGCCAGCAGCCTCAACAGGGGTTCCCAAGAGACCCAGTACTTC | CASSLNRGSQETQYF
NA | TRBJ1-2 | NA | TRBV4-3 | TGCGCCAGCAGCCAAGATCTAAACGGTCTAGGCTACACCTTC | CASSQDLNGLGYTF
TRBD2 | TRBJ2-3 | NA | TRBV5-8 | TGTGCCAGCAGCTTGGGGCTAGCGGGGAGACTACCTAGCACAGATACGCAGTATTTT | CASSLGLAGRLPSTDTQYF
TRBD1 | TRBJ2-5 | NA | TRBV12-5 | TGTGCTAGTGGCCCAGGACAGGGGAGAGGCCCAGGGACCCAGTACTTC | CASGPGQGRGPGTQYF
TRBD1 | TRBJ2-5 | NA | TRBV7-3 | TGTGCCAGCAGCTTATCAGGGACAGCTGGGGAGACCCAGTACTTC | CASSLSGTAGETQYF